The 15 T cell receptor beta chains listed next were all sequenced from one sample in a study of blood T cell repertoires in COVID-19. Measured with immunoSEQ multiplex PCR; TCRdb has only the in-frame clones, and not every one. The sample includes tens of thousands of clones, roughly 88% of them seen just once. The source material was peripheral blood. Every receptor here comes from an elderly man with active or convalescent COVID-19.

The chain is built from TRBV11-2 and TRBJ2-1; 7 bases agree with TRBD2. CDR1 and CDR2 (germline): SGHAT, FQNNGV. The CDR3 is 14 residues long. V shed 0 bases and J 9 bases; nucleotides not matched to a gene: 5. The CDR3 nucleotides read TGTGCCAGCAGCTTAGACTGGGAGGGGTTTGAGCAGTTCTTC. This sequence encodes CASSLDWEGFEQFF.

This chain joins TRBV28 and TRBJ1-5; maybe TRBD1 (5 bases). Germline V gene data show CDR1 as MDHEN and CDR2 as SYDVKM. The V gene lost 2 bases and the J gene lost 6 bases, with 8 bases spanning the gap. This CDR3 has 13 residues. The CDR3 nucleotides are TGTGCCAGCAGTTTACAGGGTGTTCAGCCCCAGCATTTT. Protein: CASSLQGVQPQHF. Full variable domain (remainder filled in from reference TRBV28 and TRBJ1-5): DVKVTQSSRYLVKRTGEKVFLECVQDMDHENMFWYRQDPGLGLRLIYFSYDVKMKEKGDIPEGYSVSREKKERFSLILESASTNQTSMYLCASSLQGVQPQHFGDGTRLSIL.

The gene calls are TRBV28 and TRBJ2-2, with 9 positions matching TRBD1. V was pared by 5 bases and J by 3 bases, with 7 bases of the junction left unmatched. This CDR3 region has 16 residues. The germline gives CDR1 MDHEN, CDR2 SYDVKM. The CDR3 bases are TGTGCCAGCAGTGCAACCGGGACAGGGTACACCGGGGAGCTGTTTTTT. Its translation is CASSATGTGYTGELFF.

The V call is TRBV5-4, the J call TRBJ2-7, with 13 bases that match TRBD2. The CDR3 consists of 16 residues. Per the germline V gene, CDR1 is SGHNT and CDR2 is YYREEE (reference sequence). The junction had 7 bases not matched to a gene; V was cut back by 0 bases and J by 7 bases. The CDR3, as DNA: TGTGCCAGCAGCTTGGGACAGACTAGCGGGGGGCGAGAGCAGTACTTC. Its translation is CASSLGQTSGGREQYF.

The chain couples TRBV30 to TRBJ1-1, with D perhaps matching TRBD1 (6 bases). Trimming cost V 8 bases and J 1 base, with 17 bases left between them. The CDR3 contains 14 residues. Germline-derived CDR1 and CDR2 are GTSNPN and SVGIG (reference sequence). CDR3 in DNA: TGTGCCGCCCTCCGCCTACAGGGGAACACTGAAGCTTTCTTT. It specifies CAALRLQGNTEAFF.

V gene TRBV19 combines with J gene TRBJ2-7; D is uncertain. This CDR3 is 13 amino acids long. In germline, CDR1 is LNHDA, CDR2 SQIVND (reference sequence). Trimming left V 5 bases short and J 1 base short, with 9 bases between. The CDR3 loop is CASSGLASYEQYF. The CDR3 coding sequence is TGTGCCAGTAGTGGTCTGGCTTCCTACGAGCAGTACTTC. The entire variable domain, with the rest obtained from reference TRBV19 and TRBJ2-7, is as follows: DGGITQSPKYLFRKEGQNVTLSCEQNLNHDAMYWYRQDPGQGLRLIYYSQIVNDFQKGDIAEGYSVSREKKESFPLTVTSAQKNPTAFYLCASSGLASYEQYFGPGTRLTVT.

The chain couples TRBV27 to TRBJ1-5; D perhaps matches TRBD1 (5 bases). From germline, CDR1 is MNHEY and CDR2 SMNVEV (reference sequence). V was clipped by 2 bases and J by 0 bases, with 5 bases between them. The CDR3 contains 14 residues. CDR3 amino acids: CASSLTGSNQPQHF. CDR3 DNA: TGTGCCAGCAGTTTAACAGGTAGCAATCAGCCCCAGCATTTT.

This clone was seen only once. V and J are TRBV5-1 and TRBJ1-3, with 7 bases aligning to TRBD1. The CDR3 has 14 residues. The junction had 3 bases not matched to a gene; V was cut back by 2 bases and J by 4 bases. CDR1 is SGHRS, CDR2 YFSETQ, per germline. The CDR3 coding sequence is TGCGCCAGCAGCTTACAGGGACAGGGAAACACCATATATTTT. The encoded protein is CASSLQGQGNTIYF.

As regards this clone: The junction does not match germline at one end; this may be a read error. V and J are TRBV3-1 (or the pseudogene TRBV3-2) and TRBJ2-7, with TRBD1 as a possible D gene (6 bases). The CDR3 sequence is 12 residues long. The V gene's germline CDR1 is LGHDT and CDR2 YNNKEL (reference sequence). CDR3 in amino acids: CASSQGRDKKYF. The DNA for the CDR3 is TGTGCCAGCAGTCAAGGCCGGGACAAGAAGTACTTC.

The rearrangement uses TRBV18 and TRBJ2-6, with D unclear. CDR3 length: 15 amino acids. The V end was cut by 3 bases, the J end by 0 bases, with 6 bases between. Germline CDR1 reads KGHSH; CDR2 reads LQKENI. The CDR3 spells CASSPLFSGANVLTF. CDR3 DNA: TGTGCCAGCTCACCCCTTTTCTCTGGGGCCAACGTCCTGACTTTC.

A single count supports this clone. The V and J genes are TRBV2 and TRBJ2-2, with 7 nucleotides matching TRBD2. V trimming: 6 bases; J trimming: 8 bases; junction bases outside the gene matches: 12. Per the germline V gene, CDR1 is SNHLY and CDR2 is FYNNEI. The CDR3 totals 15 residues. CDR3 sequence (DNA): TGTGCCAGCAGCCCCAGGCGACTAGCATCTGGGGAGCTGTTTTTT. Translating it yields CASSPRRLASGELFF.

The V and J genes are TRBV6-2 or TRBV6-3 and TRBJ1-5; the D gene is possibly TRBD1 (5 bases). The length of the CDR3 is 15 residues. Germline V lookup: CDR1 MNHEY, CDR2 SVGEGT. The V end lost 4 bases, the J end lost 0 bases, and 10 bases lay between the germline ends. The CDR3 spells CASSSQVSSNQPQHF. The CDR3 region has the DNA TGTGCCAGCAGTTCACAGGTTTCTAGCAATCAGCCCCAGCATTTT.

The CDR3 loop is CASSQEGLAGGPVTGELFF. CDR3 nucleotide sequence: TGCGCCAGCAGCCAAGAGGGACTAGCGGGGGGGCCGGTGACCGGGGAGCTGTTTTTT. This chain links TRBV4-1 with TRBJ2-2; 16 bases fit TRBD2. The CDR3 has 19 amino acids. V lost 0 bases, J lost 5 bases, and 6 bases stayed unmatched. CDR1 MGHRA and CDR2 YSYEKL come from the germline V gene.

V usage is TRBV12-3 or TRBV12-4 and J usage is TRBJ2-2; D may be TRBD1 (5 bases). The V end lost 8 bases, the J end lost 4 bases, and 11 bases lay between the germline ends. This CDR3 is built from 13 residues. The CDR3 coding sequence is TGTGCCAGCCATAGGGGCAGCACCGGGGAGCTGTTTTTT. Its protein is CASHRGSTGELFF.

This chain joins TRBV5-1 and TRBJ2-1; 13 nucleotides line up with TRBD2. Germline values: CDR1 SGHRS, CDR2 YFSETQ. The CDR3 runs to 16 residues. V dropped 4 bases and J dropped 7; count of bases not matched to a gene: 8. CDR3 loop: CASSLSTSGRRNEQFF. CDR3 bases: TGCGCCAGCAGCCTCTCGACTAGCGGGAGGCGGAATGAGCAGTTCTTC.